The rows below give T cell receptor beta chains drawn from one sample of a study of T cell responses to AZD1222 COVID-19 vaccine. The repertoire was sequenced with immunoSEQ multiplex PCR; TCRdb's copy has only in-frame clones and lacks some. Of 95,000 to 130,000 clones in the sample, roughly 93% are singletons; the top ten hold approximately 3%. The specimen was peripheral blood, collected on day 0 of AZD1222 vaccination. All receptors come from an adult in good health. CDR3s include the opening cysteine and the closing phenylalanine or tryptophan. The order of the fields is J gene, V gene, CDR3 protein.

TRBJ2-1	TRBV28	CASSTHSGTSGNEQFF
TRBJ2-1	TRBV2	CASSVSRDNEQFF
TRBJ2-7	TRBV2	CASSNSSTEQYF
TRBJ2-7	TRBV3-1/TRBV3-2	CASSPSQSSYEQYF
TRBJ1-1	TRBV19	CASNSQGMNTEAFF
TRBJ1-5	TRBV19	CASEGADYQPQHF
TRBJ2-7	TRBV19	CASSSGNRYEQYF
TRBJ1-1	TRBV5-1	CASSLAETSRATEAFF
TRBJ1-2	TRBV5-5	CASSRDPETAYSNYGYTF
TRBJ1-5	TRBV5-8	CASIRVVLTQHF
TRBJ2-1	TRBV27	CASSPYEDNEQFF
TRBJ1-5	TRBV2	CASKGNRVRNQPQHF
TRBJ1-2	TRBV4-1	CASSQDRNRGGYGYTF
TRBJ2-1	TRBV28	CASSKPGLAVLSYNEQFF
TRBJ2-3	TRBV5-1	CASSLDRVADTQYF
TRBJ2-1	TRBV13	CASSLDSNEQFF
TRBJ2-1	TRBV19	CASSMVASGRNEQFF
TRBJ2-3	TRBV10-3	CAISESTDTQYF
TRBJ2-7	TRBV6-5	CASRSSGTYEQYF
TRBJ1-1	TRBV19	CASSIGTGLGAEAFF
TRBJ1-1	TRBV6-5	CASSTSEVREAFF
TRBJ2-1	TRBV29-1	CSVNSGRAIVEQFF
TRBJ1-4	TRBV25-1	CASSPNGPVRSEKLFF
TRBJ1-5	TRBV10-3	CAISDPGTGFQPQHF
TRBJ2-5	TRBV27	CATGLHQETQYF
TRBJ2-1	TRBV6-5	CASSYLTKGSYNEQFF
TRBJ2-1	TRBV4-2	CASSQVRNYNEQFF
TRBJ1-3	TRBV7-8	CASSSIRDVIFGNTIYF
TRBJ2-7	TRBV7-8	CASSHTSLNYEQYF
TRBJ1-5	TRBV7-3	CASSLRSNQPQHF
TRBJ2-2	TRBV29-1	CSVGQGANTGELFF
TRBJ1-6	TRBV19	CASSIDALTRLHF
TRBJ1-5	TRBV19	CASSIAPTGATLLVQPQHF
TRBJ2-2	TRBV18	CASSPLGGSNTGELFF
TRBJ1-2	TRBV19	CATTRSGQGDYGYTF
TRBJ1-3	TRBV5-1	CASSHESSTGNTIYF
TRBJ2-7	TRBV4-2	CASSQDIPGAIYEQYF
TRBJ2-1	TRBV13	CASSPGRAGANEQFF
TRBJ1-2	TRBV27	CASSFRGRVGYTF
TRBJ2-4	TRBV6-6	CASTGTGVAKNIQYF
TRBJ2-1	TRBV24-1	CATSGGSGSSYNEQFF
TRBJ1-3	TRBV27	CASSSLGTVLGSSGNTIYF
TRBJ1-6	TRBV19	CASGTDRGRSYNSPLHF
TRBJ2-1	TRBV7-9	CASSSGQKQFF
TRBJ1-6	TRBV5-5	CASSLRPNPDNSPLHF
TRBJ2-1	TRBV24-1	CATSGGLLINNEQFF
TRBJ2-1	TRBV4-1	CASSQAPGLAGRGLRAEQFF
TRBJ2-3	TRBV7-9	CASTGTDTQYF
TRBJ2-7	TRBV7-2	CASSAGAGGYEQYF